The sequence of this T cell receptor beta chain was determined in a study of T cell repertoires in cytomegalovirus infection. The CDR3 contains 12 residues. Germline-derived CDR1 and CDR2 are SEHNR and FQNEAQ (reference sequence). Trimming shortened V by 10 bases and J by 4 bases, and 11 bases separated the two germline ends. As concerns this clonotype: The target antigen is unknown.

Each CDR3 protein gets one entry after TCRdb re-called the reads with MiXCR. The repertoire holds 110,000 or so distinct CDR3 sequences, about 28% seen once, with 80% to 85% in the top ten. This TCR derives from a human donor in good health (CMV status not recorded). Some clones in this sample may be carry-over from other donors' samples. The rearrangement links TRBV7-9 to TRBJ2-1; tentatively, D is TRBD1 (5 bases). The input for sequencing was CD8+ T cells from cultured PBMCs, taken from culture after CMV antigen stimulation. The CDR3 reads CATRDRYNEQFF. In DNA, the CDR3 is TGTGCCACCCGCGACAGATACAATGAGCAGTTCTTC.